These 19 T cell receptor beta chains share one sample of origin, sequenced in a study of cytomegalovirus exposure and HLA in healthy donors. PCR amplification relied on 60 Vbeta primers (plus 13 Jbeta primers). Here immunoSEQ multiplex PCR was the method, and the copy in TCRdb shows in-frame clones only, minus some. The table shows roughly 110,000 clones, with roughly 82% occurring only once. The material sequenced was PBMCs. These receptors were taken from a man aged 40-49 years in good health and CMV-seropositive.

V usage is TRBV4-2 and J usage is TRBJ2-1, with TRBD1 matching over 11 bases. Germline values: CDR1 LGHNA, CDR2 YNFKEQ. The CDR3 loop spans 20 amino acids. V lost 1 base, J lost 0 bases, and 11 bases stayed unmatched. CDR3 loop: CASSQGTGGAGSSSYNEQFF. The CDR3, as DNA: TGTGCCAGCAGCCAAGGGACAGGGGGCGCGGGATCGAGCTCCTACAATGAGCAGTTCTTC.

The chain joins TRBV19 to TRBJ2-3, with TRBD1 matching 9 bases. V shed 6 bases and J 2 bases; nucleotides not matched to a gene: 6. The CDR3 loop spans 15 amino acids. CDR1 LNHDA and CDR2 SQIVND come from the germline V gene (reference sequence). The CDR3 is CASREQGANTDTQYF. CDR3 in DNA: TGTGCCAGTAGAGAACAGGGGGCTAACACAGATACGCAGTATTTT.

J is TRBJ1-5 and V is TRBV20-1; D not resolved. V lost 5 bases, J lost 5 bases, and 7 bases lay in between. The CDR3 consists of 11 residues. Germline assignment: CDR1 DFQATT and CDR2 SNEGSKA (reference sequence). The CDR3 loop reads CSAASDQPQHF. The DNA for the CDR3 is TGCAGTGCTGCCTCGGATCAGCCCCAGCATTTT.

V gene TRBV6-5 combines with J gene TRBJ2-7; D unresolved. V lost 2 bases and J lost 0, with 8 bases in between. The CDR3 runs to 14 residues. In germline, CDR1 is MNHEY, CDR2 SVGAGI. The CDR3 loop reads CASSYRASSYEQYF. The CDR3 DNA sequence: TGTGCCAGCAGTTACAGAGCGAGCTCCTACGAGCAGTACTTC.

V usage is TRBV19 and J usage is TRBJ1-1; no clear D gene. The V end lost 1 base, the J end lost 1 base, and 7 bases lay between the germline ends. The CDR3 is 14 residues long. Germline V gene lookup returns CDR1 LNHDA and CDR2 SQIVND (reference sequence). The CDR3 region is CASSIVAGNTEAFF. CDR3 nucleotide sequence: TGTGCCAGTAGTATAGTGGCAGGGAACACTGAAGCTTTCTTT.

There are a few counts of this clone. The likely explanation is a read error, given a far larger clone one base away. In the same sample, other DNA sequences code for this CDR3. The chain links TRBV7-6 to TRBJ1-1; D is unresolved. The CDR3 loop spans 12 amino acids. Between the trimmed V and J ends, which lost 5 bases and 5 bases, there was a span of 9 bases. In germline, CDR1 is SGHVS, CDR2 FNYEAQ. CDR3 sequence: CASSDFGTEAFF. The CDR3 region has the DNA TGTGCCAGCAGCGACTTTGGTACTGAAGCTTTCTTT.

The gene calls are TRBV4-1 and TRBJ2-7, with 7 bases identical to TRBD2. CDR3 length equals 15 residues. The trim removed 0 bases at V and 4 bases at J, leaving 6 bases unmatched. Germline values: CDR1 MGHRA, CDR2 YSYEKL. CDR3 in DNA: TGCGCCAGCAGCCAAGATCGTTCTAGCGGATACGAGCAGTACTTC. Protein sequence: CASSQDRSSGYEQYF.

CDR3 coding DNA: TGCAGCGTTGAAGGGGGGGAAAAGTCATATGGCTACACCTTC. Encoded protein: CSVEGGEKSYGYTF. The V and J genes are TRBV29-1 and TRBJ1-2; D perhaps matches TRBD1 (5 bases). V lost 1 base and J lost 5, with 14 bases in between. The CDR3 covers 14 residues. Germline values: CDR1 SQVTM, CDR2 ANQGSEA.

The rearrangement joins TRBV19 to TRBJ2-7; possibly TRBD2 for D (6 bases). CDR1 LNHDA and CDR2 SQIVND come from the germline V gene (reference sequence). The CDR3 is 14 amino acids. Trimming stripped 3 bases from V and 2 bases from J, with 11 bases between. CDR3 coding DNA: TGTGCCAGTAGTATGAGGCGGGGCGCCTACGAGCAGTACTTC. It is translated as CASSMRRGAYEQYF.

The J gene is TRBJ2-2, the V gene TRBV13, with 7 positions matching TRBD2. V lost 6 bases to trimming and J lost 0 bases; unmatched junction nucleotides: 4. Per germline, CDR1 PRHDT and CDR2 FYEKMQ (reference sequence). The CDR3 runs 15 residues. CDR3 nucleotide sequence: TGTGCCAGCAGTCGCGGGGGAGCGAACACCGGGGAGCTGTTTTTT. Translating gives CASSRGGANTGELFF.

The chain joins TRBV5-1 to TRBJ2-2; 9 nucleotides line up with TRBD1. CDR1 is SGHRS and CDR2 is YFSETQ in the germline V gene. Germline trimming cut 8 bases from V and 3 bases from J; bases unmatched to any gene: 11. This CDR3 spans 16 amino acids. CDR3 sequence (DNA): TGCGCCAGTCCATATCCGGACAGGGGAGACACCGGGGAGCTGTTTTTT. It yields the protein CASPYPDRGDTGELFF.

The chain carries TRBV28 and TRBJ2-7, with 7 bases fitting TRBD2. The germline V gene encodes CDR1 MDHEN and CDR2 SYDVKM. This CDR3 contains 14 residues. The V gene end was trimmed by 2 bases and the J gene end by 2 bases; junction bases not matched to a gene: 3. The CDR3, as DNA: TGTGCCAGCAGTTTAGGGGGGGACCCCTACGAGCAGTACTTC. Translating gives CASSLGGDPYEQYF.

Only one count was recorded for this clone. The chain links TRBV27 to TRBJ2-1, with D possibly TRBD1 on 6 matching bases. Germline V gene sequence: CDR1 MNHEY, CDR2 SMNVEV (reference sequence). V lost 2 bases to trimming and J lost 12 bases, with 14 bases between them. This CDR3 region has 13 residues. CDR3 sequence: CASSLGGVSWQFF. The DNA of the CDR3 is TGTGCCAGCAGTTTAGGGGGCGTTTCTTGGCAGTTCTTC.

The chain is built from TRBV2 and TRBJ2-7, with TRBD1 as a possible D gene (7 bases). CDR1 is SNHLY, CDR2 FYNNEI, per germline. The CDR3 is made up of 15 amino acids. V lost 4 bases and J 5 bases, leaving 18 bases between the germline ends. The CDR3 spells CASSVLRTRGDEQYF. CDR3 coding DNA: TGTGCCAGCAGTGTGTTGCGGACCAGGGGGGACGAGCAGTACTTC.

The chain recombines TRBV7-8 with TRBJ2-5; the match to TRBD1 covers 9 bases. This CDR3 is built from 17 residues. With V trimmed by 1 base and J by 6 bases, 12 bases remained unmatched. Per germline, CDR1 SGHVS and CDR2 FQNEAQ. CDR3 nucleotide sequence: TGTGCCAGCAGCTTAGGCCGCGGGACAGGGCATCAAAAGACCCAGTACTTC. The encoded protein is CASSLGRGTGHQKTQYF.

V and J are TRBV14 and TRBJ2-1; 7 nucleotides line up with TRBD2. CDR1 is SGHDN, CDR2 FVKESK, per germline. The CDR3 length is 16 residues. After removal of 3 bases from V and 7 bases from J, the junction contained 12 bases not matched to a gene. The CDR3 region is CASSQHRGGIGNEQFF. CDR3 nucleotide sequence: TGTGCCAGCAGCCAGCACCGCGGGGGAATCGGAAATGAGCAGTTCTTC.

This chain uses TRBV5-4 with TRBJ2-7; TRBD1 agrees at 8 bases. The germline CDR1 and CDR2 sequences are SGHNT and YYREEE (reference sequence). CDR3 length: 15 amino acids. The V segment lost 4 bases and the J segment 4 bases; nucleotides outside the gene matches: 10. CDR3 in amino acids: CASSGQGRLSYEQYF. The CDR3 bases are TGTGCCAGCAGCGGACAGGGTCGTTTATCTTACGAGCAGTACTTC.

This clone was counted a few times. The J gene is TRBJ2-1, the V gene TRBV9; 11 bases line up with TRBD2. The trim removed 4 bases at V and 1 base at J, leaving 1 base unmatched. CDR3 length: 15 residues. The germline CDR1 and CDR2 sequences are SGDLS and YYNGEE. As DNA, the CDR3 is TGTGCCAGCAGCCGGACTAGCGGGTCCTACAATGAGCAGTTCTTC. Amino acids: CASSRTSGSYNEQFF.

The table lists this clone with a count of one. This chain joins TRBV2 and TRBJ2-2; D may be TRBD1 (6 bases). Trimming cost V 8 bases and J 6 bases, with 16 bases left between them. In germline, CDR1 is SNHLY, CDR2 FYNNEI. CDR3 length: 14 residues. The DNA of the CDR3 is TGTGCCAGCCAGATGCAAGGGGGAGCCGGGGAGCTGTTTTTT. Its translation is CASQMQGGAGELFF.